The present entry profiles one T cell receptor (beta chain) with its context. The data were taken from a study of blood T cell repertoires in COVID-19. V was trimmed by 6 bases and J by 1 base, leaving 7 bases between them. The CDR3 extends over 13 amino acids. CDR1 is SNHLY and CDR2 is FYNNEI in the germline V gene. In the original processing: Using reference gene primer amplification, nucleated cell counts were estimated. TCRdb's copy holds only in-frame clones and misses some; the assay was immunoSEQ multiplex PCR. V and J calls and clone size follow that table, whereas D and trimming were derived from the DNA. The sample has about 210,000 clones, around four fifths seen once.

This chain joins TRBV2 and TRBJ1-5; unclear D gene. The sequence was obtained from a woman between 45 and 60 years old with acute or convalescent COVID-19. What was sequenced was peripheral blood. The CDR3 DNA reads TGTGCCAGCAGCTCCCGGAGCAATCAGCCCCAGCATTTT. This sequence encodes CASSSRSNQPQHF. The variable domain in full, with the rest retrieved from reference TRBV2 and TRBJ1-5, is EPEVTQTPSHQVTQMGQEVILRCVPISNHLYFYWYRQILGQKVEFLVSFYNNEISEKSEIFDDQFSVERPDGSNFTLKIRSTKLEDSAMYFCASSSRSNQPQHFGDGTRLSIL.